Reported below is one T cell receptor (beta chain). What it recognizes is unknown. Donors comprised only Caucasian adults living in Nashville, Tennessee. This record belongs to a study of shared clonotypes between healthy human individuals. CDR3 length: 12 amino acids. Germline loops: CDR1 SGHKS, CDR2 YYEKEE (reference sequence). V shed 5 bases and J shed 3 bases, with 9 bases lying between them. Findings of the study overall: Clonotype sharing among donors was thought likely to change with sequencing depth. Genetic and exposure-history diversity was limited by the few donors.

Original processing methods: Quality scores were absent from the junction-only immunoSEQ sequences, so filtering differed. Sequencing was performed with immunoSEQ multiplex PCR; in TCRdb, only in-frame clones are kept and a portion is missing. The DNA gave D and trimming, while V, J and clone size come from that table. The data show around 720,000 clones, with less than 80% seen just once and around 1.8% held by the top ten. This TCR came from a woman aged 25 to 45 in good health. The source material was memory CD4+ T cells sorted from blood. Regarding subset: CD45RA-negative fraction. The genes are TRBV5-5 and TRBJ2-7; TRBD2 might be the D (6 bases). As DNA, the CDR3 is TGTGCCAGCAGACTAGCCAACTACGAGCAGTACTTC. This sequence encodes CASRLANYEQYF.